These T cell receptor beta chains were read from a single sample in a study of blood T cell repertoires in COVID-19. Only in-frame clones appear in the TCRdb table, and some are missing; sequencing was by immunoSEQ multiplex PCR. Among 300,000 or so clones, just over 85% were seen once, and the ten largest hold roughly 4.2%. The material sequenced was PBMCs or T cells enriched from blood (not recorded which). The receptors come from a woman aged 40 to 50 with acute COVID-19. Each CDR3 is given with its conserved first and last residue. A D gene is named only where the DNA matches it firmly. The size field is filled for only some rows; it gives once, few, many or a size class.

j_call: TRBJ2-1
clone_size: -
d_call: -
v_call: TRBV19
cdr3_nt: TGTGCCAGTAGTCTCCGGGACTTGGTCCCCAATGAGCAGTTCTTC
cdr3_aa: CASSLRDLVPNEQFF

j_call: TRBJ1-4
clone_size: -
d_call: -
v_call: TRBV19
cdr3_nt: TGTGCCAATAGCTCTGCAACTAATGAAAAACTGTTTTTT
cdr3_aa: CANSSATNEKLFF

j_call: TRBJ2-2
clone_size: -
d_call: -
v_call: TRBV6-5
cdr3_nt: TGTGCCAGCAGACTCGTTAGCGGGGAGCTGTTTTTT
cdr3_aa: CASRLVSGELFF

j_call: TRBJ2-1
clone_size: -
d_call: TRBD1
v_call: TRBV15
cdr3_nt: TGTGCCACCAGCCCCGAAGGACAGGGAAGATACAATGAGCAGTTCTTC
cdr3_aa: CATSPEGQGRYNEQFF

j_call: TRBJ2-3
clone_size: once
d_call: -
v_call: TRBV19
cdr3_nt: TGTGCCAGTAGTATAGATCTCGGGGTATCAGATACGCAGTATTTT
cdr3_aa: CASSIDLGVSDTQYF

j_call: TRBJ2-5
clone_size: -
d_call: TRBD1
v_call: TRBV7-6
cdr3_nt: TGTGCCAGCAGCGTCGCAGGACAGGTTGGAGAGACCCAGTACTTC
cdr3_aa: CASSVAGQVGETQYF

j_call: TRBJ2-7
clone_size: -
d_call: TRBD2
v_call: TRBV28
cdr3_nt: TGTGCCAGCGGGACTAGCGGGACCTCCTACGAGCAGTACTTC
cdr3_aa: CASGTSGTSYEQYF

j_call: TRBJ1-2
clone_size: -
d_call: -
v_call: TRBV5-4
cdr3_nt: TGTGCCAGCAGCTTGGTGGGCCGCTACACCTTC
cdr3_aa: CASSLVGRYTF

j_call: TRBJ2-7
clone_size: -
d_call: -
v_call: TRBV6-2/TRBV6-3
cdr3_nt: TGTGCCAGCACCCCAGAATTGAGGTCCTACGAGCAGTACTTC
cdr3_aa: CASTPELRSYEQYF

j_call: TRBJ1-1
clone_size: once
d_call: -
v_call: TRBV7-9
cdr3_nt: TGTGCCAGCAGCTCTCACAGGAATTACTTGACTGAATTT
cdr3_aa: CASSSHRNYLTEF

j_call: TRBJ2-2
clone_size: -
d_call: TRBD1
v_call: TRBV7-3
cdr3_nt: TGTGCCAGCAGCTTATTCCCGACAGGGGCCAGCACCGGGGAGCTGTTTTTT
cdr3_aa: CASSLFPTGASTGELFF

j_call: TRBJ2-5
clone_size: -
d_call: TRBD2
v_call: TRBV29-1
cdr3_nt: TGCAGCGTCCGTCCGGGGACTAGTGGGGAGGAGACCCAGTACTTC
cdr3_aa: CSVRPGTSGEETQYF

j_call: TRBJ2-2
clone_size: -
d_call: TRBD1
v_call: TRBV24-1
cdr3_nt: TGTGCCACCAGTGTTGGAGACAGGGACACCGGGGAGCTGTTTTTT
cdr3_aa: CATSVGDRDTGELFF

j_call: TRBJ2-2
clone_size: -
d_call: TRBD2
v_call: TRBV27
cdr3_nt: TGTGCCAGCAGTTCCACTCCACCTAGCGGAGTGAACACCGGGGAGCTGTTTTTT
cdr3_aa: CASSSTPPSGVNTGELFF

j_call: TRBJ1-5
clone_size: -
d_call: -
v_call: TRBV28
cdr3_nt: TGTGCCAGCAGCCCACGGGGGTTTCAGCCCCAGCATTTT
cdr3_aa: CASSPRGFQPQHF

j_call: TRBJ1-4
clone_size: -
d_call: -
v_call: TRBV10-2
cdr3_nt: TGCGCCAGCAGGACGGACAGCTCTGAAAAACTGTTTTTT
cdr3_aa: CASRTDSSEKLFF

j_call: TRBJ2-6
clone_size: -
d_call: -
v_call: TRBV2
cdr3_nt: TGTGCCAGCACCATTGGGGCCAACGTCCTGACTTTC
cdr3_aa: CASTIGANVLTF

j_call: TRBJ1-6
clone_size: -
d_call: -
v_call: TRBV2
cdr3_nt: TGTGCCAGCACATCGAGCTCCTATAATTCACCCCTCCACTTT
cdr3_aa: CASTSSSYNSPLHF

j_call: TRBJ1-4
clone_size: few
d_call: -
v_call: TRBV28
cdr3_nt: TGTGCCAGCAGCCCCAATCCCGGGGGAACTAATGAAAAACTGTTTTTT
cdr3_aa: CASSPNPGGTNEKLFF

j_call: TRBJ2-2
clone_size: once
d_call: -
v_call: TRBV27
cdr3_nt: TGTGCCAGCAGTCCCCGAGGAGGGAACACCGGGGAGCTGTTTTTT
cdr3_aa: CASSPRGGNTGELFF

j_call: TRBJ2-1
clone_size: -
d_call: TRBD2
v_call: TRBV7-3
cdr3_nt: TGTGCCAGCAGCTTAGCGGGAGGGCCGCAGAATGAGCAGTTCTTC
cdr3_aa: CASSLAGGPQNEQFF

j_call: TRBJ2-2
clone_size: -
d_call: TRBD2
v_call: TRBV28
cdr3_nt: TGTGCCAGCAGTTTCCAACCGGGACTAGCTGAAACCGGGGAGCTGTTTTTT
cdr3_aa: CASSFQPGLAETGELFF

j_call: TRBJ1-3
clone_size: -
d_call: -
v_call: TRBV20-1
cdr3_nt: TGCAGTGCTAGTCGGGGCTCTGGAAACACCATATATTTT
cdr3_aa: CSASRGSGNTIYF

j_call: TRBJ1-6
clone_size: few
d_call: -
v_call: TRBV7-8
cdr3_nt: TGTGCCAGCAGCTTTACGTCTATCCTTGTTGCTTCACCCCTCCACTTT
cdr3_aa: CASSFTSILVASPLHF

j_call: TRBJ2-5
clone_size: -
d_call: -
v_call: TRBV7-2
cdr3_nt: TGTGCCAGCAGCTCCGAGGTTTGGCAAGAGACCCAGTACTTC
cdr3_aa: CASSSEVWQETQYF

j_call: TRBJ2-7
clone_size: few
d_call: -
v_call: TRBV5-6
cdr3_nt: TGTGCCAGCAGCTTGGTCGGTGACTCCCTTTGGGACGAGCAGTACTTC
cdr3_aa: CASSLVGDSLWDEQYF

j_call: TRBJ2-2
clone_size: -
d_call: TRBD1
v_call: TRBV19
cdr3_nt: TGTGCCAGTCTCAGACAGGGGGGGAACACCGGGGAGCTGTTTTTT
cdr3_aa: CASLRQGGNTGELFF

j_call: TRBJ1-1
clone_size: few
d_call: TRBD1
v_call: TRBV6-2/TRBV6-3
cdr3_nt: TGTGCCAGCAGTTACTCGAAGGGGGCTGCTTTCTTT
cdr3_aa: CASSYSKGAAFF

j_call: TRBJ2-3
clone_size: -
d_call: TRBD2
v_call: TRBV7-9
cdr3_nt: TGTGCCAGCAGCGCAGTAGCGGGAAGCACAGATACGCAGTATTTT
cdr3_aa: CASSAVAGSTDTQYF

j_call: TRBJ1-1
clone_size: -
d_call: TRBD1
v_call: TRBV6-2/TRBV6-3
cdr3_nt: TGTGCCAGCAGCAAGACAGGGGGGAGGACTGAAGCTTTCTTT
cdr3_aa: CASSKTGGRTEAFF

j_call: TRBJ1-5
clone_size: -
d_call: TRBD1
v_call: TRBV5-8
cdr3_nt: TGTGCCAGCAGCTTTGACAGGGGGAATCAGCCCCAGCATTTT
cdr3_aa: CASSFDRGNQPQHF

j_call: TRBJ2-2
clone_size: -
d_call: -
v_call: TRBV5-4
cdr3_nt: TGTGCCAGCAGCTTGGGACAGCTATTGAACACCGGGGAGCTGTTTTTT
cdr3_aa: CASSLGQLLNTGELFF

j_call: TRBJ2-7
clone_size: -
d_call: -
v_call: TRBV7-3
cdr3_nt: TGTGCCAGCAGCTTAAATGGCGGAGGACGAATCCACGAGCAGTACTTC
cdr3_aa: CASSLNGGGRIHEQYF

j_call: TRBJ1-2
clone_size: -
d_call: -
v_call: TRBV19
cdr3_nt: TGTGCCAGTAGTTTAGGGGGAGTTCTTGGTCACTATGGCTACACCTTC
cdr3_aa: CASSLGGVLGHYGYTF

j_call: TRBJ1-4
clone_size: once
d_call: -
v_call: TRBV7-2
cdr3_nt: TGTGCCAGCAGCCAAAGGAGGGGTTCGGAGGAAAAACTGTTTTTT
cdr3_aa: CASSQRRGSEEKLFF

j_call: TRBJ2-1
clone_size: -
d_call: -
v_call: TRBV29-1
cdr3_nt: TGCAGCGTTGAGACAGATCGCTACAATGAGCAGTTCTTC
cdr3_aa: CSVETDRYNEQFF

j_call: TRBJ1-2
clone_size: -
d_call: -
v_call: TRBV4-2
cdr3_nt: TGTGCCAGCAGCCCAGAAGGGGCTGGCTATGGCTACACCTTC
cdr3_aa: CASSPEGAGYGYTF

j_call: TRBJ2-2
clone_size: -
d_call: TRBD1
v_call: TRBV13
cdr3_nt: TGTGCCAGCAGCTTAGCAGTGTCAGGGGGCGCTCCCGGGGAGCTGTTTTTT
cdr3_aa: CASSLAVSGGAPGELFF

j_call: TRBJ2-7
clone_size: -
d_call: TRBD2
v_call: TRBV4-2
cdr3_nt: TGTGCCAGCAGCCAAGGCGGGGGGGCCTCGTACGAGCAGTACTTC
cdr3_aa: CASSQGGGASYEQYF

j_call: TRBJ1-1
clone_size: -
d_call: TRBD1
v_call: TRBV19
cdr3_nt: TGTGCCAGTAGTCCGACGACAGGGCGGGCTGAAGCTTTCTTT
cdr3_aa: CASSPTTGRAEAFF

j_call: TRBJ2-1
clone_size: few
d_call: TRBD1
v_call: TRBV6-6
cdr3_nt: TGTGCCAGCAGCCCCCAGGGGGTAGTCTACAATGAGCAGTTCTTC
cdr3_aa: CASSPQGVVYNEQFF

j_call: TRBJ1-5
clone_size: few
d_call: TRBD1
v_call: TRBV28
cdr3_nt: TGTGCCAGCAGTTTTTGGGGGACAGGCAATCAGCCCCAGCATTTT
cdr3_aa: CASSFWGTGNQPQHF

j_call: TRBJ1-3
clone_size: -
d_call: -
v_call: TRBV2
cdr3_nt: TGTGCCAGCCGGGACTCCATATTCGGAAACACCATATATTTT
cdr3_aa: CASRDSIFGNTIYF

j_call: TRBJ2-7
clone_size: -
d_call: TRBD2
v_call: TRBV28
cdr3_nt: TGTGCCAGCAGACCGACTAGCACGGCCTACGAGCAGTACTTC
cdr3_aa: CASRPTSTAYEQYF

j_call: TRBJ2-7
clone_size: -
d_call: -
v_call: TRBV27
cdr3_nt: TGTGCCAGCAGTTTTGGGGGGTCTAGGATTGCTTACGAGCAGTACTTC
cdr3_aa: CASSFGGSRIAYEQYF

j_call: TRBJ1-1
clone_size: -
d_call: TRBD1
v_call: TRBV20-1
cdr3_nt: TGCAGTGCTAGTCCCATCGTAGGTACAGGGGGCAATATCAACACTGAAGCTTTCTTT
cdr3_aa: CSASPIVGTGGNINTEAFF

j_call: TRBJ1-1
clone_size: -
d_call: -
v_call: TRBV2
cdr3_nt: TGTGCCGGCACTTGGGACTTAATCAAGGTCACTGAAGCTTTCTTT
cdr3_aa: CAGTWDLIKVTEAFF

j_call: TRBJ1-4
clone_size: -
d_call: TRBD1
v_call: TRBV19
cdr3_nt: TGTGCCAGTAGAAGAGGACAGGTTACAAATGAAAAACTGTTTTTT
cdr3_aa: CASRRGQVTNEKLFF

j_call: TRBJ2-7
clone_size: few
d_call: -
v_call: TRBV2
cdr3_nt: TGTGCCAGTTTTCCTCAGGGTTTGGGGCAGTACTTC
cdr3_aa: CASFPQGLGQYF

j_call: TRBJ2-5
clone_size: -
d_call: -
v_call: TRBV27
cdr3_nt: TGTGCCAGCAGTCCCCTCACTAGGCTCCAAGAGACCCAGTACTTC
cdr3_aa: CASSPLTRLQETQYF

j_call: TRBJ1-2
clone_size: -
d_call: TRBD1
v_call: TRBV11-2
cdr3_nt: TGTGCCAGCAGCTTTGGGACAGTCTATGGCTACACCTTC
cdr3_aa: CASSFGTVYGYTF

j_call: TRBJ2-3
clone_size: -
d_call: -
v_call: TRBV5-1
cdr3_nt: TGCGCCAGCAGCCCACGAGGGGGGGGGCCCTCCACAGATACGCAGTATTTT
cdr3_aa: CASSPRGGGPSTDTQYF

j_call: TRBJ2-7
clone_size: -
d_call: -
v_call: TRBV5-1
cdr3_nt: TGCGCCAGCAGCTTGTTACGGGACTCCTACGAGCAGTACTTC
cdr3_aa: CASSLLRDSYEQYF

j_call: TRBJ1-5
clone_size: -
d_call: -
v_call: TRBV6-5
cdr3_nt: TGTGCCAGCAGCAGACAGAGAGATCAGCCCCAGCATTTT
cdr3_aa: CASSRQRDQPQHF